These T cell receptor beta chains were read from a single sample in a study of blood T cell repertoires in COVID-19. Sequenced by immunoSEQ multiplex PCR; TCRdb stores in-frame clones only, minus some. This table has about 260,000 clones, around 86% appearing once. Specimen: peripheral blood. These TCRs come from a woman aged 40 to 49 who had recovered from COVID-19. The CDR3 runs from the conserved cysteine through the conserved F or W. The order of the fields is CDR3 protein, CDR3 DNA, V gene, D gene, J gene, clone size. A D gene is named only where the DNA matches it firmly. The size entry is marked missing in some rows and otherwise reads once, few, many or a size class.

CDR3 protein: CASSAQGNTEAFF
CDR3 DNA: TGTGCCAGCAGCGCCCAGGGGAACACTGAAGCTTTCTTT
V gene: TRBV7-9
D gene: -
J gene: TRBJ1-1
clone size: -

CDR3 protein: CASSMGPAGDTQYF
CDR3 DNA: TGTGCCAGTAGTATGGGTCCGGCGGGAGATACGCAGTATTTT
V gene: TRBV19
D gene: -
J gene: TRBJ2-3
clone size: -

CDR3 protein: CASSPGSSYNEQFF
CDR3 DNA: TGTGCCAGCAGCCCCGGGAGCTCCTACAATGAGCAGTTCTTC
V gene: TRBV5-4
D gene: -
J gene: TRBJ2-1
clone size: -

CDR3 protein: CASRERGTGAPAGQPQHF
CDR3 DNA: TGTGCCAGCAGGGAAAGAGGGACAGGGGCCCCGGCGGGTCAGCCCCAGCATTTT
V gene: TRBV6-1
D gene: TRBD1
J gene: TRBJ1-5
clone size: -

CDR3 protein: CASRQGNHGYTF
CDR3 DNA: TGTGCCAGTAGGCAGGGTAATCATGGCTACACCTTC
V gene: TRBV19
D gene: -
J gene: TRBJ1-2
clone size: -

CDR3 protein: CASSPTGANSPLHF
CDR3 DNA: TGTGCCAGCAGTCCGACAGGGGCTAATTCACCCCTCCACTTT
V gene: TRBV27
D gene: TRBD1
J gene: TRBJ1-6
clone size: -

CDR3 protein: CATNPRGLSYNEQFF
CDR3 DNA: TGTGCCACCAACCCCCGGGGACTCTCCTACAATGAGCAGTTCTTC
V gene: TRBV7-9
D gene: -
J gene: TRBJ2-1
clone size: -

CDR3 protein: CSASQGVTGELFF
CDR3 DNA: TGCAGTGCTAGTCAAGGGGTCACCGGGGAGCTGTTTTTT
V gene: TRBV20-1
D gene: -
J gene: TRBJ2-2
clone size: few

CDR3 protein: CASSQSVSYEQYF
CDR3 DNA: TGTGCCAGCTCACAAAGCGTCTCCTACGAGCAGTACTTC
V gene: TRBV18
D gene: -
J gene: TRBJ2-7
clone size: -

CDR3 protein: CASSSSGQYTGELFF
CDR3 DNA: TGTGCCAGCAGCTCGTCGGGACAGTACACCGGGGAGCTGTTTTTT
V gene: TRBV7-3
D gene: TRBD1
J gene: TRBJ2-2
clone size: -

CDR3 protein: CASSPAGTNTGELFF
CDR3 DNA: TGTGCCAGCTCACCGGCAGGGACGAACACCGGGGAGCTGTTTTTT
V gene: TRBV18
D gene: -
J gene: TRBJ2-2
clone size: -

CDR3 protein: CASSLVLGELFF
CDR3 DNA: TGTGCCAGCAGCTTGGTCCTCGGGGAGCTGTTTTTT
V gene: TRBV5-6
D gene: -
J gene: TRBJ2-2
clone size: -

CDR3 protein: CASSQSQTAYGYTF
CDR3 DNA: TGCGCCAGCAGCCAAAGTCAAACAGCCTATGGCTACACCTTC
V gene: TRBV4-3
D gene: -
J gene: TRBJ1-2
clone size: once

CDR3 protein: CASSPTSSSGQETQYF
CDR3 DNA: TGTGCCAGCAGCCCCACCTCTTCAAGCGGACAAGAGACCCAGTACTTC
V gene: TRBV5-5
D gene: -
J gene: TRBJ2-5
clone size: -

CDR3 protein: CATRERGVDYGYTF
CDR3 DNA: TGTGCCACACGGGAGAGGGGAGTTGACTATGGCTACACCTTC
V gene: TRBV6-5
D gene: -
J gene: TRBJ1-2
clone size: few

CDR3 protein: CASSLAASSPLHF
CDR3 DNA: TGTGCCAGCAGTTTAGCGGCGAGTTCACCCCTCCACTTT
V gene: TRBV6-6
D gene: -
J gene: TRBJ1-6
clone size: -

CDR3 protein: CASSYSRVNTEAFF
CDR3 DNA: TGTGCCAGCAGTTACTCCCGGGTGAACACTGAAGCTTTCTTT
V gene: TRBV6-5
D gene: -
J gene: TRBJ1-1
clone size: -

CDR3 protein: CASSREGQASGANVLTF
CDR3 DNA: TGCGCCAGCAGCAGGGAAGGACAGGCATCTGGGGCCAACGTCCTGACTTTC
V gene: TRBV5-1
D gene: TRBD1
J gene: TRBJ2-6
clone size: -

CDR3 protein: CASSLEEGTEAFF
CDR3 DNA: TGTGCCAGCAGCTTAGAGGAGGGGACTGAAGCTTTCTTT
V gene: TRBV11-3
D gene: -
J gene: TRBJ1-1
clone size: once

CDR3 protein: CASRLKGTEDRVTYEQYF
CDR3 DNA: TGTGCAAGTCGCTTAAAGGGAACTGAGGACAGGGTTACGTACGAGCAGTACTTC
V gene: TRBV12-2
D gene: -
J gene: TRBJ2-7
clone size: -

CDR3 protein: CASMLAGGAYEQYF
CDR3 DNA: TGTGCCAGCATGCTAGCGGGGGGAGCCTACGAGCAGTACTTC
V gene: TRBV2
D gene: TRBD2
J gene: TRBJ2-7
clone size: -

CDR3 protein: CASSQAGYTGLYEQYF
CDR3 DNA: TGTGCCAGCAGCCAAGCAGGTTATACAGGGCTTTACGAGCAGTACTTC
V gene: TRBV3-1/TRBV3-2
D gene: -
J gene: TRBJ2-7
clone size: few

CDR3 protein: CASRPSGGNGYTF
CDR3 DNA: TGTGCCAGCAGACCTAGTGGGGGGAATGGCTACACCTTC
V gene: TRBV6-5
D gene: -
J gene: TRBJ1-2
clone size: -

CDR3 protein: CASSLGQAANYGYTF
CDR3 DNA: TGTGCCAGCAGCTTAGGGCAGGCCGCTAACTATGGCTACACCTTC
V gene: TRBV7-9
D gene: -
J gene: TRBJ1-2
clone size: -

CDR3 protein: CASSIRQGTAFF
CDR3 DNA: TGTGCCAGTAGTATCCGACAGGGGACAGCTTTCTTT
V gene: TRBV19
D gene: TRBD1
J gene: TRBJ1-1
clone size: once

CDR3 protein: CASSPFGSAGELFF
CDR3 DNA: TGTGCCAGCAGCCCCTTCGGTAGCGCCGGGGAGCTGTTTTTT
V gene: TRBV14
D gene: -
J gene: TRBJ2-2
clone size: -

CDR3 protein: CSASGGGGNQPQHF
CDR3 DNA: TGCAGTGCTAGTGGCGGGGGAGGAAATCAGCCCCAGCATTTT
V gene: TRBV20-1
D gene: -
J gene: TRBJ1-5
clone size: -

CDR3 protein: CASSDGQGSGYGYTF
CDR3 DNA: TGTGCCAGCAGTGACGGACAGGGATCGGGCTATGGCTACACCTTC
V gene: TRBV2
D gene: TRBD1
J gene: TRBJ1-2
clone size: -

CDR3 protein: CASSRTGSYNEQFF
CDR3 DNA: TGCGCCAGCAGCAGGACAGGGTCCTACAATGAGCAGTTCTTC
V gene: TRBV5-1
D gene: TRBD1
J gene: TRBJ2-1
clone size: -

CDR3 protein: CSVEGDRVDEQFF
CDR3 DNA: TGCAGCGTTGAGGGGGACAGGGTCGATGAGCAGTTCTTC
V gene: TRBV29-1
D gene: TRBD1
J gene: TRBJ2-1
clone size: -

CDR3 protein: CASSRDRVQDSPLHF
CDR3 DNA: TGTGCCAGCAGCCGGGACAGGGTTCAAGATTCACCCCTCCACTTT
V gene: TRBV6-5
D gene: TRBD1
J gene: TRBJ1-6
clone size: -

CDR3 protein: CASSQWGQGTPNEQFF
CDR3 DNA: TGTGCCAGCAGCCAGTGGGGACAGGGGACACCCAATGAGCAGTTCTTC
V gene: TRBV3-1/TRBV3-2
D gene: TRBD1
J gene: TRBJ2-1
clone size: -

CDR3 protein: CASSLAGDRRDRESYEQYF
CDR3 DNA: TGTGCCAGCAGCTTAGCCGGGGACAGGAGGGACCGCGAGAGTTACGAGCAGTACTTC
V gene: TRBV7-9
D gene: TRBD1
J gene: TRBJ2-7
clone size: once

CDR3 protein: CASSYPQGAEGYTF
CDR3 DNA: TGTGCCAGCAGCTATCCACAGGGGGCGGAAGGCTACACCTTC
V gene: TRBV5-4
D gene: TRBD1
J gene: TRBJ1-2
clone size: -

CDR3 protein: CASSRTGETGNSPLHF
CDR3 DNA: TGTGCCAGCAGTCGGACAGGGGAGACGGGAAATTCACCCCTCCACTTT
V gene: TRBV2
D gene: TRBD1
J gene: TRBJ1-6
clone size: -

CDR3 protein: CASQDRAGANVLTF
CDR3 DNA: TGTGCCAGCCAGGACAGGGCTGGGGCCAACGTCCTGACTTTC
V gene: TRBV18
D gene: TRBD1
J gene: TRBJ2-6
clone size: -

CDR3 protein: CASSLRDRVFSTDTQYF
CDR3 DNA: TGTGCCAGCAGCTTAAGGGACAGGGTTTTTAGCACAGATACGCAGTATTTT
V gene: TRBV7-2
D gene: TRBD1
J gene: TRBJ2-3
clone size: -

CDR3 protein: CSVGSGGEATEAFF
CDR3 DNA: TGCAGCGTTGGTTCGGGGGGTGAGGCCACTGAAGCTTTCTTT
V gene: TRBV29-1
D gene: -
J gene: TRBJ1-1
clone size: once

CDR3 protein: CASSHSWDSGNTIYF
CDR3 DNA: TGCGCCAGCAGCCATTCCTGGGACAGTGGAAACACCATATATTTT
V gene: TRBV4-1
D gene: TRBD1
J gene: TRBJ1-3
clone size: -

CDR3 protein: CASSQDEGQPQHF
CDR3 DNA: TGCGCCAGCAGCCAAGACGAGGGCCAGCCCCAGCATTTT
V gene: TRBV4-3
D gene: -
J gene: TRBJ1-5
clone size: few

CDR3 protein: CASSPGGHSNSPLHF
CDR3 DNA: TGTGCCAGCAGCCCAGGGGGCCACTCTAATTCACCCCTCCACTTT
V gene: TRBV3-1/TRBV3-2
D gene: TRBD1
J gene: TRBJ1-6
clone size: -

CDR3 protein: CASGGRGRTWTGELFF
CDR3 DNA: TGTGCCTCAGGAGGAAGAGGCCGAACATGGACCGGGGAGCTGTTTTTT
V gene: TRBV2
D gene: -
J gene: TRBJ2-2
clone size: -

CDR3 protein: CASSLRAFDTEAFF
CDR3 DNA: TGTGCCAGCAGCCTCAGGGCGTTCGACACTGAAGCTTTCTTT
V gene: TRBV2
D gene: -
J gene: TRBJ1-1
clone size: few

CDR3 protein: CAISEERGGHEQFF
CDR3 DNA: TGTGCCATCAGTGAGGAGCGGGGGGGCCATGAGCAGTTCTTC
V gene: TRBV10-3
D gene: TRBD2
J gene: TRBJ2-1
clone size: -

CDR3 protein: CASSLLSGGFPEAFF
CDR3 DNA: TGTGCCAGCAGCTTGCTTAGTGGGGGGTTCCCCGAAGCTTTCTTT
V gene: TRBV5-4
D gene: -
J gene: TRBJ1-1
clone size: -

CDR3 protein: CASSFLRIASFTDTQYF
CDR3 DNA: TGTGCCAGCAGTTTCCTCCGGATAGCCTCTTTCACAGATACGCAGTATTTT
V gene: TRBV2
D gene: -
J gene: TRBJ2-3
clone size: -

CDR3 protein: CASRGLAVEETQYF
CDR3 DNA: TGTGCCAGCAGGGGTCTAGCGGTAGAAGAGACCCAGTACTTC
V gene: TRBV5-6
D gene: TRBD2
J gene: TRBJ2-5
clone size: -

CDR3 protein: CASSLAPSGGLDTQYF
CDR3 DNA: TGCGCCAGCAGCTTGGCCCCTAGCGGGGGGCTAGATACGCAGTATTTT
V gene: TRBV5-1
D gene: TRBD2
J gene: TRBJ2-3
clone size: -

CDR3 protein: CASSTTGTGDEAFF
CDR3 DNA: TGTGCCAGCTCAACGACCGGGACAGGTGATGAAGCTTTCTTT
V gene: TRBV18
D gene: TRBD1
J gene: TRBJ1-1
clone size: -

CDR3 protein: CASSLGGRGISDTQYF
CDR3 DNA: TGTGCCAGCAGCTTGGGTGGGAGGGGGATCTCAGATACGCAGTATTTT
V gene: TRBV5-4
D gene: -
J gene: TRBJ2-3
clone size: -

CDR3 protein: CASTVPGTSGGHYEQYF
CDR3 DNA: TGTGCCAGCACTGTCCCCGGGACTAGCGGGGGACATTACGAGCAGTACTTC
V gene: TRBV2
D gene: TRBD2
J gene: TRBJ2-7
clone size: few

CDR3 protein: CASSLGGQPYEQYF
CDR3 DNA: TGTGCCAGCAGCTTGGGGGGACAGCCCTACGAGCAGTACTTC
V gene: TRBV5-5
D gene: TRBD1
J gene: TRBJ2-7
clone size: -

CDR3 protein: CASSVRDRGPYEQYF
CDR3 DNA: TGTGCCAGCAGCGTCAGGGACAGGGGACCCTACGAGCAGTACTTC
V gene: TRBV7-2
D gene: TRBD1
J gene: TRBJ2-7
clone size: -

CDR3 protein: CASSSVGDGSGYTF
CDR3 DNA: TGCGCCAGCAGCTCGGTAGGGGACGGGAGTGGCTACACCTTC
V gene: TRBV5-1
D gene: -
J gene: TRBJ1-2
clone size: -

CDR3 protein: CASSSTGQITGELFF
CDR3 DNA: TGTGCCAGTAGTAGTACGGGACAGATCACCGGGGAGCTGTTTTTT
V gene: TRBV19
D gene: TRBD1
J gene: TRBJ2-2
clone size: -

CDR3 protein: CASSDQGGSYEQYF
CDR3 DNA: TGTGCCAGCAGTGATCAGGGAGGGTCCTACGAGCAGTACTTC
V gene: TRBV2
D gene: TRBD2
J gene: TRBJ2-7
clone size: -

CDR3 protein: CASSVTSWDGRNYGYTF
CDR3 DNA: TGTGCCAGCAGCGTAACGAGCTGGGACGGGAGGAACTATGGCTACACCTTC
V gene: TRBV9
D gene: -
J gene: TRBJ1-2
clone size: -

CDR3 protein: CSAPKGDEQYF
CDR3 DNA: TGCAGTGCTCCAAAAGGGGACGAGCAGTACTTC
V gene: TRBV20-1
D gene: -
J gene: TRBJ2-7
clone size: -

CDR3 protein: CASSQTSGEPTDTQYF
CDR3 DNA: TGCGCCAGCAGTCAGACTAGCGGGGAGCCTACAGATACGCAGTATTTT
V gene: TRBV10-1
D gene: TRBD2
J gene: TRBJ2-3
clone size: -

CDR3 protein: CASSDSTGSGELFF
CDR3 DNA: TGCGCCAGCAGTGATTCGACAGGGTCCGGGGAGCTGTTTTTT
V gene: TRBV10-2
D gene: TRBD1
J gene: TRBJ2-2
clone size: few